This T cell receptor (beta chain) originates from a study of neurological immune-mediated disorders. Study-wide findings and caveats: None of the CDR3 amino acid sequences of expanded clones recurred across subjects, suggesting private repertoires in all groups.

V trimming: 2 bases; J trimming: 2 bases; junction bases outside the gene matches: 0. CDR1 is MNHEY and CDR2 is SVGAGI in the germline V gene. CDR3 length equals 15 residues. This sample's time point: longitudinal time-point 1 (baseline). The group of healthy controls was made up of people who were blood bank volunteers in Maryland, USA. About this clonotype: Its antigen is currently unknown.

A 10-nucleotide random UMI tagged transcripts in template-switch 5'RACE cDNA synthesis. Via MiXCR, TCRdb re-called the 5' RACE reads, giving one row per CDR3 protein. This table has some 71,000 distinct CDR3 sequences, roughly 10% appearing once. This receptor was taken from a man aged 30 to 45 in good health. Sample: PBMCs. The J gene is TRBJ2-7, the V gene TRBV6-5; 13 bases fit TRBD2. The CDR3 spells CASSYGLAGAYEQYF. The CDR3 DNA reads TGTGCCAGCAGTTACGGACTAGCGGGAGCCTACGAGCAGTACTTC.